This T cell receptor beta chain comes out of a study of blood T cell repertoires in COVID-19. This clone was counted only a few times. TCRdb's table, derived via immunoSEQ multiplex PCR, lists solely in-frame clones and lacks some. The sample contains 210,000 or so clones, 80% of which appear only once. This CDR3 contains 15 residues. The germline gives CDR1 SGHRS, CDR2 YFSETQ. V lost 4 bases and J lost 0, with 12 bases in between. Sample: PBMCs or T cells enriched from blood (not recorded which). This TCR was sampled from a man aged 25-45 years with acute COVID-19. The chain uses TRBV5-1 and TRBJ2-3; D perhaps matches TRBD2 (5 bases). The CDR3 bases are TGCGCCAGCAGCCCCGGGGATATTAGCACAGATACGCAGTATTTT. Its translation: CASSPGDISTDTQYF. The variable domain in full, completed from reference TRBV5-1 and TRBJ2-3, reads KAGVTQTPRYLIKTRGQQVTLSCSPISGHRSVSWYQQTPGQGLQFLFEYFSETQRNKGNFPGRFSGRQFSNSRSEMNVSTLELGDSALYLCASSPGDISTDTQYFGPGTRLTVL.